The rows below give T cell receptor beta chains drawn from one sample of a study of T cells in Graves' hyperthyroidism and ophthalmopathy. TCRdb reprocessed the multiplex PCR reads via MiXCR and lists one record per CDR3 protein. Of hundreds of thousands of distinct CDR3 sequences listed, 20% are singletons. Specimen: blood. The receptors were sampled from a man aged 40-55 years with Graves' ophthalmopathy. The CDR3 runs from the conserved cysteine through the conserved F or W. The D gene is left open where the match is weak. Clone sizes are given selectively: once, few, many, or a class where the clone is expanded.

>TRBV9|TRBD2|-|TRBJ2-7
TGTGCCAGCAGCCTCGGGACTAGCGGGAGGACAGACGAGCAGTACTTC
CASSLGTSGRTDEQYF
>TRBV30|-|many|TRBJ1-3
TGTGCCTGGAATTTCGGCCGGACGGCCAGCTCTGGAAACACCATATATTTT
CAWNFGRTASSGNTIYF
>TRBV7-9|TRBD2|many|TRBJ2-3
TGTGCCAGCAGCTCCTCCGGGGGGGCGTTGGGTACGCAGTATTTT
CASSSSGGALGTQYF
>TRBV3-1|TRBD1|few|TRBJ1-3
TGTGCCAGCAGTCAGACAGGGTTCGATGGAAACACCATATATTTT
CASSQTGFDGNTIYF
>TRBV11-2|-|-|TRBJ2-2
TGTGCCAGCAGTGGGGCCAATACCGGGGAGCTGTTTTTT
CASSGANTGELFF
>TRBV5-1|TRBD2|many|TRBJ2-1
TGCGCCAGCAGCTTGGCCGCGGGGGGCGCATACAATGAGCAGTTCTTC
CASSLAAGGAYNEQFF
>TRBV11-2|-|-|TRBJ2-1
TGTGCCAGCAGCTTAGATTTGCCGAGCTCCTACAATGAGCAGTTCTTC
CASSLDLPSSYNEQFF
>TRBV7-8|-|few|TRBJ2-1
TGTGCCAGCAGCTGGCTGAAGGGCATCCATGAGCAGTTCTTC
CASSWLKGIHEQFF
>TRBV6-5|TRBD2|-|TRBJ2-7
TGTGCCAGCAGTTACGGCGGGAGAAACTACGAGCAGTACTTC
CASSYGGRNYEQYF
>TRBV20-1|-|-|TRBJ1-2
TGCAGTGCTTCTAATACAGGATATGGCTACACCTTC
CSASNTGYGYTF
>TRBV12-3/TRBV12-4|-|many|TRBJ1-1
TGTGCCAGCAGCCCTGTTTGGGGCCATGGGGCTTTCTTT
CASSPVWGHGAFF
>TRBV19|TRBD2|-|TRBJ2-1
TGTGCCAGTAGTATAGATCTAGCGGGAGGCCCTTACAATGAGCAGTTCTTC
CASSIDLAGGPYNEQFF
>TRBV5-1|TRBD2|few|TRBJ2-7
TGCGCCAGCAGCTCGAGCGGGAGGGCCAAAGAGCAGTACTTC
CASSSSGRAKEQYF
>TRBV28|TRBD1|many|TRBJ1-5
TGTGCCAGCAGCCCGGGACAGTCCTCGCATAGCAATCAGCCCCAGCATTTT
CASSPGQSSHSNQPQHF
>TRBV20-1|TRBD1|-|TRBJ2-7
TGCAGTGCTAGGGGGGACAGAAATCAGTACGAGCAGTACTTC
CSARGDRNQYEQYF
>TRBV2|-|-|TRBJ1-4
TGTGCCAGTCGACAGGACTATAATGAAAAGCTGTTTTTT
CASRQDYNEKLFF
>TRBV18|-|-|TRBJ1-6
TGTGCCAGCTCACCCCGGACGGCCGACTATAATTCACCCCTCCACTTT
CASSPRTADYNSPLHF
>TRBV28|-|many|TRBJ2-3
TGTGCCAGCAGCCCACCAGGCCTAGCGCGAGATACGCAGTATTTT
CASSPPGLARDTQYF
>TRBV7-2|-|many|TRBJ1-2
TGTGCCAGCAGCTTCGGGTGGGAGAACTATGGCTACACCTTC
CASSFGWENYGYTF
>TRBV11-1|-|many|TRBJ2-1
TGTGCCAGCAGCTTAGTTTCAGGGGTTACTCAGAGCTCCTACAATGAGCAGTTCTTC
CASSLVSGVTQSSYNEQFF
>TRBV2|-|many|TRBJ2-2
TGTGCCAGCAGTGAAGCGCTTCCCGGGACCGGGGAGCTGTTTTTT
CASSEALPGTGELFF
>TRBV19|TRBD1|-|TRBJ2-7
TGTGCCAGTAGTATGGAGGGGACGACAGGGGCTTACTACGAGCAGTACTTC
CASSMEGTTGAYYEQYF
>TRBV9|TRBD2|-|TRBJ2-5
TGTGCCAGCAGCGTAGGCGGGGGAGGGGCAGAGACCCAGTACTTC
CASSVGGGGAETQYF
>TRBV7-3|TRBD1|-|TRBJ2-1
TGTGCCAGCAGCACCAGGGGGACCGTGGGCAATGAGCAGTTCTTC
CASSTRGTVGNEQFF
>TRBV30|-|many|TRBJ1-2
TGTGCCTGGAATCGGGTGGGTGGCTACACCTTC
CAWNRVGGYTF
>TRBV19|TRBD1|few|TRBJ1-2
TGTGCCAGTAGTAGACGGACAGGGGGCGCGGAGGGCTACACCTTC
CASSRRTGGAEGYTF
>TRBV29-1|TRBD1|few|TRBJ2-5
TGCAGCGTTCTTCGAGACAGGGGGGAAGAGACCCAGTACTTC
CSVLRDRGEETQYF
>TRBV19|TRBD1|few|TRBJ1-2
TGTGCCAGTATCCGACAGGGGGCAACTAACTATGGCTACACCTTC
CASIRQGATNYGYTF
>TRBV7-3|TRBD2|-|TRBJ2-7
TGTGCCAGCAGATTAGCGGGGGGGCTCCTCTCCTACGAGCAGTACTTC
CASRLAGGLLSYEQYF
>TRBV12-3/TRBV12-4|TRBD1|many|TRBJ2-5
TGTGCCAGCAGTTTAGACAGGGGTTTCAGTGAGACCCAGTACTTC
CASSLDRGFSETQYF
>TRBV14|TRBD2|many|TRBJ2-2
TGTGCCAGCAGCCCGACTAGCAACACCGGGGAGCTGTTTTTT
CASSPTSNTGELFF
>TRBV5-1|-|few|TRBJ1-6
TGCGCCAGCAGCTCTGACACGGATTCACCCCTCCACTTT
CASSSDTDSPLHF
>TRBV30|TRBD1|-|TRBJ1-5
TGTGCCTGGAGTGTGAAGGACAGGGCTAATCAGCCCCAGCATTTT
CAWSVKDRANQPQHF
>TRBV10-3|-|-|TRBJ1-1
TGTGCCATCAGTACTACAGGGAACACTGAAGCTTTCTTT
CAISTTGNTEAFF
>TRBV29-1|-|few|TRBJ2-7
TGCAGCGCCATCGAAGCCGACCGGGGCCGCTCCTACGAGCAGTACTTC
CSAIEADRGRSYEQYF
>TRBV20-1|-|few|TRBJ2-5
TGCAGTGCTAGTGCCCCACAGGGCTCCGAGACGGAGACCCAGTACTTC
CSASAPQGSETETQYF
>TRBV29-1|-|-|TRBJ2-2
TGCAGCGTTGTATTAGACCTAAAGGGCACCGGGGAGCTGTTTTTT
CSVVLDLKGTGELFF
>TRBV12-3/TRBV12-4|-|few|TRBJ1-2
TGTGCCAGCAACCCCAGGGTCACTAACTATGGCTACACCTTC
CASNPRVTNYGYTF
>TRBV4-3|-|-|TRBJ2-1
TGCGCCAGCAGCCAAGCATCTCAGGGGGGTGAGCAGTTCTTC
CASSQASQGGEQFF
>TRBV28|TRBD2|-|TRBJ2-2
TGTGCCAGCAGGGCGACTAGCGGGAGGGACGAAGACACCGGGGAGCTGTTTTTT
CASRATSGRDEDTGELFF
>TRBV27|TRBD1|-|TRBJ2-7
TGTGCCAGCAGTTCACATACGGGACAGACCTACGAGCAGTACTTC
CASSSHTGQTYEQYF
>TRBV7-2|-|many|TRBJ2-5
TGTGCCAGCAGCTTCCTAGGCCAAGAGACCCAGTACTTC
CASSFLGQETQYF
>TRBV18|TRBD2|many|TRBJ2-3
TGTGCCAGCTCACCGGCGGGGGAGATAGATACGCAGTATTTT
CASSPAGEIDTQYF
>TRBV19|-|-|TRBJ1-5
TGTGCCAGTAACCCAGGGATAAGGCAGCCCCAGCATTTT
CASNPGIRQPQHF
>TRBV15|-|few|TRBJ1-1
TGTGCCACCAGCAGACAGGGGTCGAACACTGAAGCTTTCTTT
CATSRQGSNTEAFF
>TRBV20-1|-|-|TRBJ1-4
TGCAGTATAGTGGTTGGGGCAACTAATGAAAAACTGTTTTTT
CSIVVGATNEKLFF
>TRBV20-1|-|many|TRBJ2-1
TGCAGTGCTAGAGATTTTAGCCCCAATGAGCAGTTCTTC
CSARDFSPNEQFF
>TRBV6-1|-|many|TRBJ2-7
TGTGCCAGCAGTGAAGCGCTTCGGTGGGGACTTACCTACGAGCAGTACTTC
CASSEALRWGLTYEQYF
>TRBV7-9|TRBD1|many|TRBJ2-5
TGTGCCAGCAGCTCACCGACAGGGACAGATGAGACCCAGTACTTC
CASSSPTGTDETQYF
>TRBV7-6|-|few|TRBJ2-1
TGTGCCAGCAGCTCCCAGGGTGTCGTTGGTGAGCAGTTCTTC
CASSSQGVVGEQFF